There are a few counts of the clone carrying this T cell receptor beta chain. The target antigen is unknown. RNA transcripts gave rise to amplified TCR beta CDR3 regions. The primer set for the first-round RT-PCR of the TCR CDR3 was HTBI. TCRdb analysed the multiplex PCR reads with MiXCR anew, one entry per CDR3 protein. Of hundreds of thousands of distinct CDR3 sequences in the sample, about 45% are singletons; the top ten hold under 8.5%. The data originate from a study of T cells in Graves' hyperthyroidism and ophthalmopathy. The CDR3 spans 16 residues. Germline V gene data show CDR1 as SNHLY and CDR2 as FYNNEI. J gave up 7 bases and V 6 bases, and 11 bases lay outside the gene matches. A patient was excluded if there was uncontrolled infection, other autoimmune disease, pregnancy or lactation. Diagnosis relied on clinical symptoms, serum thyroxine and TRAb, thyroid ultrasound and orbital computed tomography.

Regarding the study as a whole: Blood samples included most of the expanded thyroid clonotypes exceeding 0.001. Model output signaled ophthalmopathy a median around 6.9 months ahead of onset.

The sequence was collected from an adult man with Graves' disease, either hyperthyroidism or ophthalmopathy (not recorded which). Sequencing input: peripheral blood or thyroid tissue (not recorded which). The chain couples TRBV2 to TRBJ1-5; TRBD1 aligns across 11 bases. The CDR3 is CASSAGTGGSRQPQHF. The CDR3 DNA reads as TGTGCCAGCAGCGCCGGGACAGGGGGTTCGAGACAGCCCCAGCATTTT.